Each of the 29 T cell receptor beta chains below was sequenced from the same sample in a study of Ad26.COV2.S vaccination and SARS-CoV-2 variants. The repertoire was sequenced with immunoSEQ multiplex PCR; TCRdb's copy has only in-frame clones and lacks some. The sample lists approximately 410,000 clones; more than 75% were seen once. Noted treatment: some 20 received Ad26.COV2.S at low or high dose, single or two shots; about 5 received placebo; per-sample allocation not given. Collection of samples fell on day 63 after the first vaccine or placebo injection. The material was peripheral blood, obtained in a trial of Ad26.COV2.S vaccine versus placebo. Every receptor here comes from a person aged 18 to 59 who received the Ad26.COV2.S COVID-19 vaccine or a placebo.

Comment on this clone: Other nucleotide sequences from this sample produce the same CDR3. The chain recombines TRBV5-1 with TRBJ1-6, with 8 nucleotides matching TRBD1. With V trimmed by 3 bases and J by 9 bases, 5 bases remained unmatched. The CDR3 extends over 14 amino acids. From germline, CDR1 is SGHRS and CDR2 YFSETQ. As DNA, the CDR3 is TGCGCCAGCAGCTCTGGACAGGGAAGTTCACCCCTCCACTTT. Its translation: CASSSGQGSSPLHF.

Written as DNA, the CDR3 is TGTGCCAGCAGTTACTCGAACCCCGGGACCTACGAGCAGTACTTC. Translated, it gives CASSYSNPGTYEQYF. This chain links TRBV6-6 with TRBJ2-7; possible D gene TRBD2, 5 bases. Germline CDR1 and CDR2: MNHNY and SVGAGI (reference sequence). This CDR3 contains 15 residues. V lost 0 bases and J 2 bases, leaving 11 bases between the germline ends.

V and J are TRBV27 and TRBJ2-7, with 8 bases aligning to TRBD1. CDR3 size: 13 residues. Germline V gene data show CDR1 as MNHEY and CDR2 as SMNVEV (reference sequence). The trim removed 6 bases at V and 5 bases at J, leaving 6 bases unmatched. The CDR3 sequence is CASRRQGYHEQYF. Here the CDR3 DNA reads TGTGCCAGCAGAAGACAGGGGTACCACGAGCAGTACTTC.

V gene TRBV23-1 combines with J gene TRBJ1-2, with 8 bases matching TRBD1. TRBV23-1 is sorted into the ORF group, with uncertain function. V shed 7 bases and J 4 bases; nucleotides not matched to a gene: 26. The CDR3 has 20 residues. Here the CDR3 reads CASIPPPQGATFSQGYGYTF. CDR3 coding DNA: TGCGCCAGCATCCCCCCACCCCAGGGGGCCACCTTTAGTCAAGGCTATGGCTACACCTTC.

The chain recombines TRBV30 with TRBJ2-7, with unresolved D. Trimming took off 3 bases at V and 7 bases at J, with 10 bases between the two ends. The germline V gene has CDR1 GTSNPN and CDR2 SVGIG (reference sequence). CDR3 length: 11 residues. The CDR3 sequence: CAWSALEEQYF. CDR3 nucleotides: TGTGCCTGGAGCGCCCTGGAGGAGCAGTACTTC.

The CDR3 sequence is CATSSARNQPQHF. The CDR3 bases are TGTGCCACCAGCTCCGCGCGAAATCAGCCCCAGCATTTT. The chain couples TRBV15 to TRBJ1-5; D gene unclear. The germline V and J ends were trimmed by 5 bases and 4 bases, with 9 bases remaining between them. Germline values: CDR1 LNHNV, CDR2 YYDKDF (reference sequence). This CDR3 has 13 amino acids. Supplemented by reference TRBV15 and TRBJ1-5, the full variable domain reads DAMVIQNPRYQVTQFGKPVTLSCSQTLNHNVMYWYQQKSSQAPKLLFHYYDKDFNNEADTPDNFQSRRPNTSFCFLDIRSPGLGDTAMYLCATSSARNQPQHFGDGTRLSIL.

Here the CDR3 reads CASSLQGYEQYF. The DNA of the CDR3 is TGTGCCAGCAGCTTACAGGGTTACGAGCAGTACTTC. This sequence joins TRBV7-2 and TRBJ2-7, with a weak D call TRBD1 (5 bases). This CDR3 contains 12 residues. Per the germline V gene, CDR1 is SGHTA and CDR2 is FQGNSA. Trimming pared 2 bases from V and 4 bases from J, leaving 6 bases between.

This clone was counted between two and nine times. V gene TRBV7-9 combines with J gene TRBJ1-2; perhaps TRBD1 as D (5 bases). V was trimmed by 1 base and J by 7 bases, leaving 10 bases between them. CDR1 is SEHNR, CDR2 FQNEAQ, per germline (reference sequence). The CDR3 is 13 residues long. The CDR3 here is CASSLGGTGGYTF. DNA for the CDR3: TGTGCCAGCAGCTTAGGGGGCACAGGTGGCTACACCTTC.

V is TRBV2 and J is TRBJ1-2; TRBD1 is a possible D gene (5 bases). The germline gives CDR1 SNHLY, CDR2 FYNNEI. The CDR3 loop spans 14 amino acids. Trimming pared 1 base from V and 5 bases from J, leaving 11 bases between. CDR3 region: CASSEGAGSYGYTF. The CDR3 coding sequence is TGTGCCAGCAGTGAAGGTGCAGGGTCATATGGCTACACCTTC. Variable domain in full (rest from reference TRBV2 and TRBJ1-2): EPEVTQTPSHQVTQMGQEVILRCVPISNHLYFYWYRQILGQKVEFLVSFYNNEISEKSEIFDDQFSVERPDGSNFTLKIRSTKLEDSAMYFCASSEGAGSYGYTFGSGTRLTVV.

Details on this clone: Other DNA sequences within the sample encode an identical CDR3. The chain recombines TRBV27 with TRBJ1-2; TRBD1 agrees at 7 bases. CDR3 length: 13 amino acids. CDR1 and CDR2 (germline): MNHEY, SMNVEV (reference sequence). V gave up 6 bases and J gave up 2 bases; unmatched junction bases: 3. CDR3 protein: CASSPQGNYGYTF. In DNA form, the CDR3 reads TGTGCCAGCAGCCCACAGGGGAACTATGGCTACACCTTC.

The CDR3 sequence: CASSPLGPRGPQHF. As DNA, the CDR3 is TGCGCCAGCAGTCCATTGGGGCCGCGGGGGCCCCAGCATTTT. V gene TRBV5-1 combines with J gene TRBJ1-5; D is perhaps TRBD1 (5 bases). Trimming took off 5 bases at V and 9 bases at J, with 18 bases between the two ends. Germline CDR1 is SGHRS and CDR2 is YFSETQ. The CDR3 totals 14 residues.

The rearrangement links TRBV4-3 to TRBJ2-7, with unresolved D. Trimming pared 1 base from V and 1 base from J, leaving 11 bases between. The CDR3 runs 15 residues. CDR1 is LGHNA and CDR2 is YSLEER in the germline V gene. The chain's CDR3 is CASSQGARESYEQYF. CDR3 nucleotide sequence: TGCGCCAGCAGCCAAGGGGCAAGGGAATCCTACGAGCAGTACTTC.

This sequence joins TRBV7-2 and TRBJ1-6, with D uncertain. Germline V lookup: CDR1 SGHTA, CDR2 FQGNSA. V was pared by 5 bases and J by 4 bases, with 15 bases between. This CDR3 is built from 16 residues. CDR3 nucleotide sequence: TGTGCCAGCAGCGAAAGGACCTTTTCTTATAATTCACCCCTCCACTTT. It translates to CASSERTFSYNSPLHF.

The J gene is TRBJ1-5, the V gene TRBV6-1; tentatively, D is TRBD1 (6 bases). Per germline, CDR1 MNHNS and CDR2 SASEGT. Trimming shortened V by 2 bases and J by 7 bases, and 18 bases separated the two germline ends. The CDR3 covers 16 residues. CDR3 region: CASSEIIGGGLQPQHF. As DNA, the CDR3 is TGTGCCAGCAGTGAAATAATCGGGGGCGGGTTGCAGCCCCAGCATTTT.

The J gene is TRBJ2-2, the V gene TRBV7-9; D possibly corresponds to TRBD2 (5 bases). Germline CDR1 is SEHNR and CDR2 is FQNEAQ (reference sequence). V was clipped by 6 bases and J by 6 bases, with 14 bases between them. CDR3 length equals 14 residues. CDR3 residues: CASSKRAGAGELFF. The CDR3 bases are TGTGCCAGCAGTAAACGGGCCGGGGCCGGGGAGCTGTTTTTT.

This clone has just one count. The chain employs TRBV18 and TRBJ2-3, with 8 bases fitting TRBD1. J gave up 0 bases and V 3 bases, and 5 bases lay outside the gene matches. This CDR3 spans 16 amino acids. Germline V gene data show CDR1 as KGHSH and CDR2 as LQKENI. CDR3: CASSPQTGVSTDTQYF. The CDR3 DNA reads TGTGCCAGCTCACCGCAGACAGGGGTAAGCACAGATACGCAGTATTTT.

This clone showed up just once. V and J are TRBV9 and TRBJ2-2, with 7 bases matching TRBD1. Looked up from germline, CDR1 is SGDLS and CDR2 is YYNGEE. The CDR3 has 16 residues. V lost 0 bases to trimming and J lost 5 bases; unmatched junction nucleotides: 7. The chain's CDR3 is CASSVDPGGYTGELFF. The CDR3 nucleotides read TGTGCCAGCAGCGTAGATCCAGGGGGTTATACCGGGGAGCTGTTTTTT.

CDR3 in amino acids: CASSLYGGGNSPLHF. The CDR3 nucleotides read TGTGCCAGCAGCTTATACGGGGGGGGAAATTCACCCCTCCACTTT. This sequence joins TRBV7-2 and TRBJ1-6, with a tentative D call TRBD1 (5 bases). Trimming pared 2 bases from V and 7 bases from J, leaving 12 bases between. The CDR3 consists of 15 residues. Germline V gene lookup returns CDR1 SGHTA and CDR2 FQGNSA.

This clone came up once. The rearrangement joins TRBV2 to TRBJ2-2, with D possibly matching TRBD2 (6 bases). Germline assignment: CDR1 SNHLY and CDR2 FYNNEI. V was shortened by 6 bases and J by 1 base, with 9 bases between the two germline ends. There are 14 residues in the CDR3. The CDR3 is CASRGLLNTGELFF. CDR3 nucleotide sequence: TGTGCCAGCAGGGGACTTCTGAACACCGGGGAGCTGTTTTTT.

This clone was picked up one time. The chain is built from TRBV6-5 and TRBJ2-2, with D possibly being TRBD2 (5 bases). The V and J ends lost 5 bases and 5 bases respectively, with 9 bases between them. Germline lookup yields CDR1 MNHEY and CDR2 SVGAGI. CDR3 length: 13 residues. The CDR3 here is CASSTDYTGELFF. In nucleotides, the CDR3 is TGTGCCAGCAGTACTGACTATACCGGGGAGCTGTTTTTT.

V and J are TRBV7-2 and TRBJ2-5; possibly TRBD1 or TRBD2 for D (6 bases each). The germline CDR1 and CDR2 sequences are SGHTA and FQGNSA. The CDR3 length is 15 residues. The V and J ends lost 4 bases and 1 base respectively, with 13 bases between them. Here the CDR3 DNA reads TGTGCCAGCAGCTACGTAGCGGACAGCCAAGAGACCCAGTACTTC. Translated: CASSYVADSQETQYF.

The chain combines TRBV6-5 with TRBJ2-5; D assignment may be TRBD1 or TRBD2 (7 bases each). Trimming removed 6 bases at V and 1 base at J, with 12 bases between. Germline V gives CDR1 MNHEY, CDR2 SVGAGI. The CDR3 has 14 residues. CDR3 amino acids: CASRAGDSQETQYF. Here the CDR3 DNA reads TGTGCCAGCAGGGCGGGGGACAGCCAAGAGACCCAGTACTTC.

This clone was seen only once. This chain connects TRBV24-1 to TRBJ2-1, with 8 bases that match TRBD1. Germline CDR1 reads KGHDR; CDR2 reads SFDVKD. V gave up 5 bases and J gave up 8 bases; unmatched junction bases: 10. The CDR3 totals 15 residues. The CDR3 DNA reads TGTGCCACCAGTGCCCCCGGCAGGGGGCGCGATGAGCAGTTCTTC. Its protein is CATSAPGRGRDEQFF.

Turning to this clone: Other DNA sequences in this specimen translate into the identical CDR3. The gene calls are TRBV7-9 and TRBJ2-3; D is ambiguous. Germline V gene data show CDR1 as SEHNR and CDR2 as FQNEAQ (reference sequence). The CDR3 consists of 11 residues. V lost 0 bases and J lost 5, with 0 bases in between. Written as DNA, the CDR3 is TGTGCCAGCAGCTTAGCAGATACGCAGTATTTT. Its protein product is CASSLADTQYF.

The genes are TRBV27 and TRBJ2-7; D unclear. Germline V gene sequence: CDR1 MNHEY, CDR2 SMNVEV (reference sequence). The V end lost 6 bases, the J end lost 1 base, and 16 bases lay between the germline ends. The CDR3 runs to 15 residues. CDR3 nucleotide sequence: TGTGCCAGCAGACGGACGGCAGCCCCTTCCTACGAGCAGTACTTC. Translating gives CASRRTAAPSYEQYF.

The chain recombines TRBV13 with TRBJ1-5, with 8 bases identical to TRBD1. The CDR3 runs to 15 residues. Germline CDR1 is PRHDT and CDR2 is FYEKMQ (reference sequence). The trim removed 0 bases at V and 2 bases at J, leaving 0 bases unmatched. CDR3 in DNA: TGTGCCAGCAGCTTAGGACAGGGGGGCAATCAGCCCCAGCATTTT. This codes for CASSLGQGGNQPQHF. Complete variable domain (other parts from reference TRBV13 and TRBJ1-5): AAGVIQSPRHLIKEKRETATLKCYPIPRHDTVYWYQQGPGQDPQFLISFYEKMQSDKGSIPDRFSAQQFSDYHSELNMSSLELGDSALYFCASSLGQGGNQPQHFGDGTRLSIL.

The chain recombines TRBV7-9 with TRBJ1-1; D ambiguous. The germline gives CDR1 SEHNR, CDR2 FQNEAQ (reference sequence). The CDR3 has 13 amino acids. V dropped 5 bases and J dropped 1 base, with 8 bases sitting between them. CDR3 loop: CASSRHSNTEAFF. Here the CDR3 DNA reads TGTGCCAGCAGCCGCCACTCGAACACTGAAGCTTTCTTT. The complete variable domain, with remaining parts taken from reference TRBV7-9 and TRBJ1-1, reads DTGVSQNPRHKITKRGQNVTFRCDPISEHNRLYWYRQTLGQGPEFLTYFQNEAQLEKSRLLSDRFSAERPKGSFSTLEIQRTEQGDSAMYLCASSRHSNTEAFFGQGTRLTVV.

The CDR3 is CASSEPTGISGNTIYF. In nucleotides, the CDR3 is TGTGCCAGCAGCGAGCCTACAGGGATCTCTGGAAACACCATATATTTT. V usage is TRBV7-2 and J usage is TRBJ1-3, with a weak D call TRBD1 (6 bases). In germline, CDR1 is SGHTA, CDR2 FQGNSA. This CDR3 has 16 amino acids. With 5 bases removed from V and 0 bases from J, the gap between germline ends came to 14 bases.

The rearrangement uses TRBV7-2 and TRBJ2-5; D possibly matches TRBD1 or TRBD2 (5 bases each). The CDR3 has 16 residues. The germline gives CDR1 SGHTA, CDR2 FQGNSA. The germline V and J ends were trimmed by 1 base and 5 bases, with 17 bases remaining between them. CDR3 nucleotides: TGTGCCAGCAGCTTAGGGGTCGGGGCGCTAGGGGAGACCCAGTACTTC. Protein product: CASSLGVGALGETQYF.